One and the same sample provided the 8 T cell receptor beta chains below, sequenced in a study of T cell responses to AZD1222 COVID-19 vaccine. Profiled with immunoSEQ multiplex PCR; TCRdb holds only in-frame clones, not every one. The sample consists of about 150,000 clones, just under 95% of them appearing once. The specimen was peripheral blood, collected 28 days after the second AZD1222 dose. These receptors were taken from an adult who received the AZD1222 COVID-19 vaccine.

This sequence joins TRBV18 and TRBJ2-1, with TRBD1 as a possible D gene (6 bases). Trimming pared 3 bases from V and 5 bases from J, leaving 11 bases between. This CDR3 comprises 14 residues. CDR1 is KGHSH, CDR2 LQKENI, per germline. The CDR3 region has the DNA TGTGCCAGCTCACCGCGGACAGAGAACAATGAGCAGTTCTTC. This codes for CASSPRTENNEQFF.

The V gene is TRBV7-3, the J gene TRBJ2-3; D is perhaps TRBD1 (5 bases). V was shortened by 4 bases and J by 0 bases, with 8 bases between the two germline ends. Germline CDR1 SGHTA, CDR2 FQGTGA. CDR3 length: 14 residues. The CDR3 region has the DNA TGTGCCAGCAGCTCTCGACAGAGCACAGATACGCAGTATTTT. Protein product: CASSSRQSTDTQYF.

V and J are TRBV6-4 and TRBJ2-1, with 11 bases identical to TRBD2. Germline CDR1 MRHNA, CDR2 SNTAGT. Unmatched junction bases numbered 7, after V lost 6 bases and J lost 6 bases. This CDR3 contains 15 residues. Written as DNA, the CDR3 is TGTGCCAGCAGAATACTAGCGGGGGAATCCAATGAGCAGTTCTTC. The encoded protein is CASRILAGESNEQFF.

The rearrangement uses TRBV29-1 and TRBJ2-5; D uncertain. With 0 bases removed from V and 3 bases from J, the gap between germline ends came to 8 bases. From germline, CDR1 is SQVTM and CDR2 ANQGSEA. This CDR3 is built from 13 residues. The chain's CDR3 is CSVEDLREETQYF. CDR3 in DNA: TGCAGCGTTGAAGATCTAAGGGAAGAGACCCAGTACTTC.

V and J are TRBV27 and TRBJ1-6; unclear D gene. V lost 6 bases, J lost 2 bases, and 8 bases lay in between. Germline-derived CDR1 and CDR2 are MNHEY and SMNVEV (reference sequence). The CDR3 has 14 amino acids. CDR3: CASRPFTYNSPLHF. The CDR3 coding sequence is TGTGCCAGCAGACCCTTTACCTATAATTCACCCCTCCACTTT.

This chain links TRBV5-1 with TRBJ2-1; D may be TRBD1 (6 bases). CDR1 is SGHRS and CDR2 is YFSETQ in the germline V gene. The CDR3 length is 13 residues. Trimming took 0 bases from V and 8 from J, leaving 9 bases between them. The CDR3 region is CASSLAGQYEQFF. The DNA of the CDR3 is TGCGCCAGCAGCTTGGCCGGACAGTATGAGCAGTTCTTC. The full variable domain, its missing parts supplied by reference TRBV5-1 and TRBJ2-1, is KAGVTQTPRYLIKTRGQQVTLSCSPISGHRSVSWYQQTPGQGLQFLFEYFSETQRNKGNFPGRFSGRQFSNSRSEMNVSTLELGDSALYLCASSLAGQYEQFFGPGTRLTVL.

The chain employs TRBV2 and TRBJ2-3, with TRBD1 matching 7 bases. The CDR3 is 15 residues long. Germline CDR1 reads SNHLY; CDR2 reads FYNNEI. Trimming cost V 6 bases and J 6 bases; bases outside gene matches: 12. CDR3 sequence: CASREPGTAVDTQYF. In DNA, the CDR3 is TGTGCCAGCAGGGAGCCCGGGACAGCGGTGGATACGCAGTATTTT.

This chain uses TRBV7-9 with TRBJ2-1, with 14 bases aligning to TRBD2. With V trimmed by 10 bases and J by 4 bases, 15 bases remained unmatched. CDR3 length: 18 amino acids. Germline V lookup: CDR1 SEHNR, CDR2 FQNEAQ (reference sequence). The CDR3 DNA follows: TGTGCCACCCTACTGGGGACTAGCGGGGGAAAAAAATACAATGAGCAGTTCTTC. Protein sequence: CATLLGTSGGKKYNEQFF.